The rows below give T cell receptor beta chains drawn from one sample of a study of blood T cell repertoires in COVID-19. The table came from immunoSEQ multiplex PCR; TCRdb's copy has only in-frame clones and leaves some out. This table has some 250,000 clones, about 84% appearing once. Specimen: peripheral blood. All receptors come from a man aged 80 or over with acute or convalescent COVID-19. Both conserved end residues are part of each CDR3. The order of the fields is V gene, J gene, CDR3 length, CDR3 protein.

V: TRBV18; J: TRBJ1-6; length: 13; CDR3: CASSDRDDSPLHF
V: TRBV10-3; J: TRBJ1-1; length: 14; CDR3: CAISEGQSNTEAFF
V: TRBV3-1/TRBV3-2; J: TRBJ2-3; length: 14; CDR3: CASSSSGRAQGQYF
V: TRBV3-1/TRBV3-2; J: TRBJ2-1; length: 17; CDR3: CASSQEVAGSTYNEQFF
V: TRBV27; J: TRBJ1-1; length: 16; CDR3: CASSLRGGRANTEAFF
V: TRBV2; J: TRBJ1-4; length: 17; CDR3: CASSEVKGLRVYEKLFF
V: TRBV10-3; J: TRBJ2-1; length: 14; CDR3: CAIKVAGGDNEQFF
V: TRBV6-5; J: TRBJ1-6; length: 12; CDR3: CASSYSQGGLHF
V: TRBV27; J: TRBJ2-3; length: 14; CDR3: CASSLWASTDTQYF
V: TRBV10-3; J: TRBJ2-1; length: 15; CDR3: CAIRGGVGSYNEQFF
V: TRBV19; J: TRBJ1-4; length: 13; CDR3: CASSISRFEKLFF
V: TRBV20-1; J: TRBJ2-1; length: 12; CDR3: CSASLPQDEQFF
V: TRBV15; J: TRBJ1-2; length: 14; CDR3: CATSRDQYPEGYTF
V: TRBV5-6; J: TRBJ1-4; length: 18; CDR3: CASSSYSFGSATNEKLFF
V: TRBV2; J: TRBJ1-3; length: 13; CDR3: CASSDPPGNTIYF